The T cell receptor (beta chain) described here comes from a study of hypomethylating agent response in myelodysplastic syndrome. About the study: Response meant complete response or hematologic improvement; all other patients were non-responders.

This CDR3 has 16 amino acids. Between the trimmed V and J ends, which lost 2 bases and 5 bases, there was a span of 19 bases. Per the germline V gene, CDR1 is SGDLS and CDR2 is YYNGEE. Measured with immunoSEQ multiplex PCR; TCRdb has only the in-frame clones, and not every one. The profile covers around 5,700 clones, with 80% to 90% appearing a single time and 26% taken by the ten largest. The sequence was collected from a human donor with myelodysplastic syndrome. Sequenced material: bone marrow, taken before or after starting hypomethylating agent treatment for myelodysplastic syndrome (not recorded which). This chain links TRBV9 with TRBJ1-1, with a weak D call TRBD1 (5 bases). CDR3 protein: CASSVTPGGVGTEAFF. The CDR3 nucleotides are TGTGCCAGCAGCGTCACCCCTGGGGGGGTGGGGACTGAAGCTTTCTTT.